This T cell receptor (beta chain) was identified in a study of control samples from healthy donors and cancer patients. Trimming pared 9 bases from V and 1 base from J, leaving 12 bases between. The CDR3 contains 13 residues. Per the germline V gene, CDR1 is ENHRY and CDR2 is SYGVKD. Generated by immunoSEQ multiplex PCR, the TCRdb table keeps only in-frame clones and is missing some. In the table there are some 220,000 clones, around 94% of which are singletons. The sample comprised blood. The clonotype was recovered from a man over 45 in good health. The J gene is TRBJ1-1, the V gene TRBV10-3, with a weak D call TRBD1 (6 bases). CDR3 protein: CAIGQRTNTEAFF. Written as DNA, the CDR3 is TGTGCCATTGGACAGAGGACGAACACTGAAGCTTTCTTT.